These T cell receptor beta chains were read from a single sample in a study of T cells in Graves' hyperthyroidism and ophthalmopathy. Each CDR3 protein gets one entry after TCRdb re-called the multiplex PCR reads with MiXCR. Among 550,000 to 600,000 distinct CDR3 sequences listed, under 60% were seen once. Source material: peripheral blood or thyroid tissue (not recorded which). These receptors came from an adult woman with Graves' disease, either hyperthyroidism or ophthalmopathy (not recorded which). Both conserved end residues are part of each CDR3. A D gene is named only where the DNA matches it firmly. Clone size is stated in some rows and not others, as once, few, many or a class when expanded.

TRBJ1-5 | TRBD1 | . | TRBV6-6 | TGTGCCAGCAGGAAGACAGGGCTACTACAGCCCCAGCATTTT | CASRKTGLLQPQHF
TRBJ1-2 | TRBD1 | . | TRBV7-9 | TGTGCCAGCAGCGACAGGGGGGTATACGGCTACACCTTC | CASSDRGVYGYTF
TRBJ2-7 | TRBD2 | many | TRBV11-2 | TGTGCCAGCGGGGTTCAGCTAGCGGACTACGAGCAGTACTTC | CASGVQLADYEQYF
TRBJ1-2 | . | . | TRBV10-3 | TGTGCCATCAGTGAGTCGAGGGAAGGGACGGGGAGCTATGGCTACACCTTC | CAISESREGTGSYGYTF
TRBJ2-7 | TRBD1 | . | TRBV20-1 | TGCAGTGCTGAGGGACAGGCATACGAGCAGTACTTC | CSAEGQAYEQYF
TRBJ2-5 | TRBD2 | . | TRBV6-1 | TGTGCCAGCCTCAAGGGGGTAGCGGGACCTAAGGGAGAGACCCAGTACTTC | CASLKGVAGPKGETQYF
TRBJ1-5 | . | . | TRBV20-1 | TGCAGTGCCGTCTCGCGGGCCGGCAATCAGCCCCAGCATTTT | CSAVSRAGNQPQHF
TRBJ1-1 | . | . | TRBV12-3/TRBV12-4 | TGTGCCAGCAGTTTCGATCCCCCAGGATGGGGGAAAACTGAAGCTTTCTTT | CASSFDPPGWGKTEAFF
TRBJ1-1 | TRBD1 | . | TRBV2 | TGTGCCAGCAGCATCAGGGGGCAAGAAACTGAAGCTTTCTTT | CASSIRGQETEAFF
TRBJ1-6 | TRBD1 | many | TRBV12-3/TRBV12-4 | TGTGCCAGCAGCAGAACAGGGGCGAATTCACCCCTCCACTTT | CASSRTGANSPLHF
TRBJ2-7 | . | many | TRBV29-1 | TGCAGCGTTTGGGCCGGATTCTACGAGCAGTACTTC | CSVWAGFYEQYF
TRBJ1-6 | . | many | TRBV12-3/TRBV12-4 | TGTGCCAGCAGCCTCGGGGTGGCCAATTCACCCCTCCACTTT | CASSLGVANSPLHF